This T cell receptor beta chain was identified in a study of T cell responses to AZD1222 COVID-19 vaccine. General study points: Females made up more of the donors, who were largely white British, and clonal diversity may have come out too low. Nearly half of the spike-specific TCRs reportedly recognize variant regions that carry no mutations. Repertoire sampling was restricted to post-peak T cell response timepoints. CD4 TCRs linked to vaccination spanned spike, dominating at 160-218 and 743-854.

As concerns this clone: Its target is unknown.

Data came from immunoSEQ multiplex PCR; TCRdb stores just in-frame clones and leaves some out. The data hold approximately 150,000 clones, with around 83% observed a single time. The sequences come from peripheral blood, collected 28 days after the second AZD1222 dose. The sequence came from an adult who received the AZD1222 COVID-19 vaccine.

CDR3 bases: TGTGCCAGTAGTATCCACAGGAACACTGAAGCTTTCTTT. Protein sequence: CASSIHRNTEAFF. V gene TRBV19 combines with J gene TRBJ1-1; D gene ambiguous. The V end lost 3 bases, the J end lost 1 base, and 6 bases lay between the germline ends. Germline CDR1 reads LNHDA; CDR2 reads SQIVND (reference sequence). The CDR3 length is 13 residues.